This is a list of T cell receptor beta chains from one sample in a study of beta chain features in type 1 diabetes. Produced via immunoSEQ multiplex PCR; TCRdb's table is partial and in-frame only. The table records about 180,000 clones, 7.8% of them present only once. Specimen: central memory CD4+ T cells from blood. The receptors originated from a woman in her 40s with type 1 diabetes. Each CDR3 is given with its conserved first and last residue. A D gene is named only where the DNA matches it firmly. Clone sizes are given selectively: once, few, many, or a class where the clone is expanded.

d_gene	abundance	v_gene	j_gene	CDR3nt	CDR3aa
TRBD2	few	TRBV19	TRBJ2-7	TGTGCCAGTAGTATCGTCGGGGACTCCTTCGGGGGGTACGAGCAGTACTTC	CASSIVGDSFGGYEQYF
.	few	TRBV5-1	TRBJ2-3	TGCGCCAGCAGCCTGAGTATAGATACGCAGTATTTT	CASSLSIDTQYF
.	.	TRBV4-1	TRBJ1-6	TGCGCCAGCAGCCTCAGGACAGCCACCCGGGTCACCTATAATTCACCCCTCCACTTT	CASSLRTATRVTYNSPLHF
.	.	TRBV7-3	TRBJ2-3	TGTGCCAGCAGCTTCGGGCTGGGGAGGACAGATACGCAGTATTTT	CASSFGLGRTDTQYF
.	.	TRBV29-1	TRBJ2-1	TGCAGCGCATACGAGTTAAGCTCCTACAATGAGCAGTTCTTC	CSAYELSSYNEQFF
TRBD2	few	TRBV11-2	TRBJ2-5	TGTGCCAGCAGCTTAGGTCTAGCGGGAGGGATGGAGACCCAGTACTTC	CASSLGLAGGMETQYF
TRBD1	few	TRBV5-6	TRBJ2-2	TGTGCCAGCAGCTGGCCTGGACAGGGAAGGACCGGGGAGCTGTTTTTT	CASSWPGQGRTGELFF
TRBD2	few	TRBV9	TRBJ2-1	TGTGCCAGCAGCGTCTCGACTAGCAGGTCCTACAATGAGCAGTTCTTC	CASSVSTSRSYNEQFF
TRBD2	few	TRBV7-2	TRBJ2-7	TGTGCCAGCAGCCCGCGGGCTAGCGGGAGGGGCGAGCAGTACTTC	CASSPRASGRGEQYF
TRBD1	few	TRBV6-6	TRBJ1-2	TGTGCCAGCAGCTCAGCCTCAGGACAGGGTGACGGCTACACCTTC	CASSSASGQGDGYTF
TRBD1	.	TRBV10-3	TRBJ1-2	TGTGCCATCAGTGAGAGGGGGACAGGGTACGGTGGCTACACCTTC	CAISERGTGYGGYTF
TRBD1	.	TRBV18	TRBJ1-5	TGTGCCAGCTCAACCGGGACAGGGGGTTTTCAGCCCCAGCATTTT	CASSTGTGGFQPQHF
.	few	TRBV6-5	TRBJ1-6	TGTGCCAGCAGTTACGAAGGAGGTAGTTCACCCCTCCACTTT	CASSYEGGSSPLHF
TRBD2	once	TRBV7-7	TRBJ2-5	TGTGCTAGCAGCGCAACTAGCGGGCGACAAGAGACCCAGTACTTC	CASSATSGRQETQYF
TRBD1	few	TRBV27	TRBJ2-1	TGTGCCAGCTGGACAGGGGCGAACAATGAGCAGTTCTTC	CASWTGANNEQFF